These 21 T cell receptor beta chains share one sample of origin, sequenced in a study of blood T cell repertoires in COVID-19 (dated by TCRdb to 2020 to 2022). The library relied on the immunoSEQ multiplex PCR assay. This immuneACCESS table, as held by TCRdb, lists in-frame sequences with V and J called but not all clones. Of the missing ones, under half trace to an unresolved V gene in checked studies; the others have no known cause. This sample gives more than 75,000 clones in total; approximately 81% of them show up just once. The leading ten clones occupy roughly 15% of the sample. Sequenced input: peripheral blood. All receptors derive from a woman aged 70 to 79 with acute or convalescent COVID-19.

The chain is built from TRBV3-1 (or the pseudogene TRBV3-2) and TRBJ1-4, with a possible D match to TRBD1 (5 bases). Germline CDR1 is LGHDT and CDR2 is YNNKEL (reference sequence). The CDR3 is made up of 16 amino acids. Trimming shortened V by 1 base and J by 7 bases, and 16 bases separated the two germline ends. The CDR3 nucleotides read TGTGCCAGCAGCCAAGGCCAGGCCTTGGGGGGTGAAAAACTGTTTTTT. Protein product: CASSQGQALGGEKLFF.

Regarding this clone: The sample carries other DNA sequences with the same CDR3. The rearrangement links TRBV11-3 to TRBJ2-1; 9 nucleotides align to TRBD1. J lost 6 bases, V lost 0 bases, and 3 bases had no gene match. CDR1 and CDR2 from the germline V gene are SGHNT and YENEEA. This CDR3 is 15 amino acids long. CDR3 DNA: TGTGCCAGCAGCTTAGAGGGACAGGGTGGCAATGAGCAGTTCTTC. Protein product: CASSLEGQGGNEQFF.

The J gene is TRBJ2-5, the V gene TRBV11-1, with unresolved D. Per germline, CDR1 SGHAT and CDR2 FQDESV (reference sequence). V was clipped by 3 bases and J by 2 bases, with 7 bases between them. There are 13 residues in the CDR3. This CDR3 reads CASSLARQETQYF. Written as DNA, the CDR3 is TGTGCCAGCAGCTTGGCTCGTCAAGAGACCCAGTACTTC. The full variable domain, rest sourced from reference TRBV11-1 and TRBJ2-5, is EAEVAQSPRYKITEKSQAVAFWCDPISGHATLYWYRQILGQGPELLVQFQDESVVDDSQLPKDRFSAERLKGVDSTLKIQPAELGDSAMYLCASSLARQETQYFGPGTRLLVL.

The chain couples TRBV7-9 to TRBJ1-1, with D possibly matching TRBD1 (6 bases). Between the trimmed V and J ends, which lost 4 bases and 5 bases, there was a span of 14 bases. The germline CDR1 and CDR2 sequences are SEHNR and FQNEAQ (reference sequence). The CDR3 runs 14 residues. CDR3 loop: CASSSQGFRTEAFF. CDR3 nucleotides: TGTGCCAGCAGCTCACAGGGTTTTAGGACTGAAGCTTTCTTT.

In its sample, this clone ranks as medium-sized. The rearrangement joins TRBV6-6 to TRBJ1-4; the D gene is possibly TRBD1 (5 bases). This CDR3 has 14 amino acids. Germline V CDR1 and CDR2: MNHNY, SVGAGI (reference sequence). V dropped 6 bases and J dropped 4 bases, with 12 bases sitting between them. For the CDR3, the DNA is TGTGCCAGCAGAGCGGGGGGGGGTAATGAAAAACTGTTTTTT. It is translated as CASRAGGGNEKLFF.

The chain employs TRBV29-1 and TRBJ2-3; TRBD2 aligns across 15 bases. Unmatched junction bases numbered 11, after V lost 2 bases and J lost 8 bases. The CDR3 consists of 17 residues. CDR1 is SQVTM and CDR2 is ANQGSEA in the germline V gene. Here the CDR3 reads CSVELSGLAGGPGTQYF. The DNA for the CDR3 is TGCAGCGTTGAATTGAGCGGACTAGCGGGGGGGCCAGGTACGCAGTATTTT.

The CDR3 DNA reads as TGTGCCAGCAGCCAAAGACAGGGAGGTACTGAAGCTTTCTTT. This translates into CASSQRQGGTEAFF. The V gene is TRBV3-1 (or the pseudogene TRBV3-2), the J gene TRBJ1-1; 7 bases are a match to TRBD1. The V gene's germline CDR1 is LGHDT and CDR2 YNNKEL (reference sequence). Trimming removed 2 bases from V and 5 bases from J; junction bases left unmatched: 5. There are 14 residues in the CDR3.

This clone was counted a single time. This chain connects TRBV6-5 to TRBJ2-3, with 9 nucleotides matching TRBD1. This CDR3 is built from 14 residues. With 6 bases clipped from V and 3 bases from J, the junction kept 4 bases outside the gene matches. Germline CDR1 MNHEY, CDR2 SVGAGI. CDR3 coding DNA: TGTGCCAGCAGCACGACAGGGGGTACAGATACGCAGTATTTT. Protein: CASSTTGGTDTQYF.

The chain combines TRBV9 with TRBJ2-1, with TRBD2 as a possible D gene (5 bases). The length of the CDR3 is 15 residues. V lost 3 bases, J lost 0 bases, and 10 bases lay in between. Germline CDR1 and CDR2: SGDLS and YYNGEE. This CDR3 reads CASSGSSSSYNEQFF. The CDR3 bases are TGTGCCAGCAGCGGCTCTAGCAGCTCCTACAATGAGCAGTTCTTC.

CDR3 residues: CASRGLAGGRTDTQYF. The DNA for the CDR3 is TGTGCCAGTAGGGGACTAGCGGGAGGCCGCACAGATACGCAGTATTTT. The chain couples TRBV19 to TRBJ2-3; 15 bases are a match to TRBD2. V lost 6 bases and J lost 1; bases outside the gene matches: 2. This CDR3 is 16 amino acids long. Per germline, CDR1 LNHDA and CDR2 SQIVND (reference sequence).

CDR3 sequence reads: CASSAAGTDYGYTF. DNA for the CDR3: TGTGCCAGCAGCGCGGCCGGGACAGACTATGGCTACACCTTC. V gene TRBV9 combines with J gene TRBJ1-2, with 7 positions matching TRBD1. Per germline, CDR1 SGDLS and CDR2 YYNGEE. The CDR3 sequence is 14 residues long. Trimming took 3 bases from V and 3 from J; bases not matched to a gene: 5.

This chain joins TRBV4-2 and TRBJ2-3; TRBD2 matches at 11 bases. CDR3 length equals 19 residues. J lost 0 bases, V lost 1 base, and 9 bases had no gene match. Germline lookup yields CDR1 LGHNA and CDR2 YNFKEQ. DNA for the CDR3: TGTGCCAGCAGCCAAGGAGAACTAGCGGGGGCCTCTAGCACAGATACGCAGTATTTT. Its translation is CASSQGELAGASSTDTQYF.

J is TRBJ1-5 and V is TRBV19; D remains ambiguous. CDR1 LNHDA and CDR2 SQIVND come from the germline V gene (reference sequence). Between the trimmed V and J ends, which lost 10 bases and 0 bases, there was a span of 25 bases. This CDR3 is 18 amino acids long. CDR3 bases: TGTGCCACCTTAGGAATGCTCCCGGACTCATATAGCAATCAGCCCCAGCATTTT. Residues: CATLGMLPDSYSNQPQHF. Drawing the rest from reference TRBV19 and TRBJ1-5, the complete variable domain is DGGITQSPKYLFRKEGQNVTLSCEQNLNHDAMYWYRQDPGQGLRLIYYSQIVNDFQKGDIAEGYSVSREKKESFPLTVTSAQKNPTAFYLCATLGMLPDSYSNQPQHFGDGTRLSIL.

The sample holds a few counts of this clone. This chain uses TRBV27 with TRBJ1-2; 8 nucleotides match TRBD1. J lost 2 bases, V lost 0 bases, and 5 bases had no gene match. The CDR3 is 16 residues long. The germline V gene has CDR1 MNHEY and CDR2 SMNVEV (reference sequence). The CDR3 nucleotides are TGTGCCAGCAGTTTATCCACAGGACAGGGAAACTATGGCTACACCTTC. As protein: CASSLSTGQGNYGYTF.

The V and J genes are TRBV3-1 (or the pseudogene TRBV3-2) and TRBJ2-5; 8 bases are a match to TRBD2. In germline, CDR1 is LGHDT, CDR2 YNNKEL (reference sequence). V trimming: 2 bases; J trimming: 1 base; junction bases outside the gene matches: 3. The CDR3 has 15 amino acids. This chain's CDR3 is CASSQQRGPQETQYF. In nucleotides, the CDR3 is TGTGCCAGCAGCCAACAGCGGGGGCCCCAAGAGACCCAGTACTTC.

V is TRBV4-3 and J is TRBJ1-5, with a weak D call TRBD1 (6 bases). The V end was cut by 0 bases, the J end by 5 bases, with 11 bases between. In germline, CDR1 is LGHNA, CDR2 YSLEER. The CDR3 is 15 amino acids. The CDR3 region is CASSQDRDTYQPQHF. CDR3 DNA sequence: TGCGCCAGCAGCCAAGATAGGGACACCTATCAGCCCCAGCATTTT.

The chain is built from TRBV7-2 and TRBJ1-5, with a tentative D call TRBD1 (6 bases). The CDR3 is 17 residues long. Looked up from germline, CDR1 is SGHTA and CDR2 is FQGNSA. With 5 bases removed from V and 2 bases from J, the gap between germline ends came to 19 bases. CDR3 region: CASSPRGGQSGNQPQHF. In nucleotides, the CDR3 is TGTGCCAGCAGCCCCCGCGGGGGGCAAAGCGGCAATCAGCCCCAGCATTTT.

The chain links TRBV12-3 or TRBV12-4 to TRBJ2-3; D remains ambiguous. V lost 1 base, J lost 3 bases, and 5 bases lay in between. The CDR3 runs to 13 residues. The DNA for the CDR3 is TGTGCCAGCAGTTTAGGCAGGACAGATACGCAGTATTTT. The encoded protein is CASSLGRTDTQYF.

The chain carries TRBV5-6 and TRBJ1-5; 12 bases agree with TRBD1. The length of the CDR3 is 15 residues. Per the germline V gene, CDR1 is SGHDT and CDR2 is YYEEEE. The ends lost 7 bases at V and 7 bases at J; junction bases unmatched: 9. CDR3 sequence (DNA): TGTGCCAGCCACTTTGGGACAGGGGGCGGCCAGCCCCAGCATTTT. It translates to CASHFGTGGGQPQHF.

The rearrangement joins TRBV29-1 to TRBJ1-1; D possibly corresponds to TRBD1 (5 bases). V dropped 7 bases and J dropped 1 base, with 16 bases sitting between them. CDR1 and CDR2 (germline): SQVTM, ANQGSEA. This CDR3 region has 14 residues. The DNA for the CDR3 is TGCAGCGCCCGAAGGGGCGGGGAGAACACTGAAGCTTTCTTT. Its protein is CSARRGGENTEAFF.

This chain links TRBV6-5 with TRBJ2-5; 7 nucleotides match TRBD1. The CDR3 spans 14 residues. Trimming removed 6 bases from V and 7 bases from J; junction bases left unmatched: 11. Germline V gives CDR1 MNHEY, CDR2 SVGAGI. CDR3 DNA sequence: TGTGCCAGCAGACAGGGGCCCCAGGCCGGGACCCAGTACTTC. Translated: CASRQGPQAGTQYF.